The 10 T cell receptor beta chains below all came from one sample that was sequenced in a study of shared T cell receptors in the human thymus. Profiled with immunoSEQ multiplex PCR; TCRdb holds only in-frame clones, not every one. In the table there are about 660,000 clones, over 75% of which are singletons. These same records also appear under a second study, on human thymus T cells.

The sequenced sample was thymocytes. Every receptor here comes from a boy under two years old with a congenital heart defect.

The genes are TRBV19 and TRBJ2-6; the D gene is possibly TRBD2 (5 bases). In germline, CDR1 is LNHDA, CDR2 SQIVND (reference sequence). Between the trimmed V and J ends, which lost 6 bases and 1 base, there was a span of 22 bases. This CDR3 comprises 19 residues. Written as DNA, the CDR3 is TGTGCCAGTAGACAGAGGGCCGGCCTACAACCTTCTGGGGCCAACGTCCTGACTTTC. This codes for CASRQRAGLQPSGANVLTF. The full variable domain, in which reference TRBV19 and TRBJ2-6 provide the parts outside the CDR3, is DGGITQSPKYLFRKEGQNVTLSCEQNLNHDAMYWYRQDPGQGLRLIYYSQIVNDFQKGDIAEGYSVSREKKESFPLTVTSAQKNPTAFYLCASRQRAGLQPSGANVLTFGAGSRLTVL.

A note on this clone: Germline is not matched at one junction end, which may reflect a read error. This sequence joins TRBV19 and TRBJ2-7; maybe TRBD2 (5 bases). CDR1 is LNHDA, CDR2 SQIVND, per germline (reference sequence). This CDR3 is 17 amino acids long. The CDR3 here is CASSMLASPGTSSEQYF. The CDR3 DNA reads TGTGCCAGTAGTATGCTGGCCTCCCCGGGAACTTCCTCCGAGCAGTACTTC. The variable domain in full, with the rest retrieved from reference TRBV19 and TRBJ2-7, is DGGITQSPKYLFRKEGQNVTLSCEQNLNHDAMYWYRQDPGQGLRLIYYSQIVNDFQKGDIAEGYSVSREKKESFPLTVTSAQKNPTAFYLCASSMLASPGTSSEQYFGPGTRLTVT.

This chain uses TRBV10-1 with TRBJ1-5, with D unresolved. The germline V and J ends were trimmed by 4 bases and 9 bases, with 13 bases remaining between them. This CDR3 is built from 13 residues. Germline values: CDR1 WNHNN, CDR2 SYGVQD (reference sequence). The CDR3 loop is CASSAGPGWPQHF. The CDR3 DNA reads TGCGCCAGCAGTGCGGGTCCCGGGTGGCCCCAGCATTTT.

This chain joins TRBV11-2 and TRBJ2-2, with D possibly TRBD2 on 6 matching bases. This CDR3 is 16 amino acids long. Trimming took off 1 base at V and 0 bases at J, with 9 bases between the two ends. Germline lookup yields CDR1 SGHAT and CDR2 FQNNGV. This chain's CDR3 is CASSLGSGANTGELFF. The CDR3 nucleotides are TGTGCCAGCAGCTTAGGATCGGGGGCGAACACCGGGGAGCTGTTTTTT.

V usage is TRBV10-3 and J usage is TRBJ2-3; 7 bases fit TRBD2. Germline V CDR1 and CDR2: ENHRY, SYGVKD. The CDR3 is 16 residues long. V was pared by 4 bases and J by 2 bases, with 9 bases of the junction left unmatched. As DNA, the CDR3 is TGTGCCATCAGTGGCGGGGGAACGGTGACCACAGATACGCAGTATTTT. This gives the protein CAISGGGTVTTDTQYF.

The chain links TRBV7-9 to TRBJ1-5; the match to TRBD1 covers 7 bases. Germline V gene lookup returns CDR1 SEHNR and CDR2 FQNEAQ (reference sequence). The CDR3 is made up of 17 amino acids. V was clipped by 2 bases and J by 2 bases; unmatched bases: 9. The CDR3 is CASSLSGRGTGNQPQHF. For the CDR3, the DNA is TGTGCCAGCAGCTTAAGTGGCAGGGGGACAGGCAATCAGCCCCAGCATTTT.

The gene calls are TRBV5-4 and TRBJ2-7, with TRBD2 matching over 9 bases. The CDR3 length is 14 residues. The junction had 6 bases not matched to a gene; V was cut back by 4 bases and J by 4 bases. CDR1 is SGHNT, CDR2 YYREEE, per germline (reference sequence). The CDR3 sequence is CASSQTSGDYEQYF. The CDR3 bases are TGTGCCAGCAGCCAGACTAGCGGAGATTACGAGCAGTACTTC.

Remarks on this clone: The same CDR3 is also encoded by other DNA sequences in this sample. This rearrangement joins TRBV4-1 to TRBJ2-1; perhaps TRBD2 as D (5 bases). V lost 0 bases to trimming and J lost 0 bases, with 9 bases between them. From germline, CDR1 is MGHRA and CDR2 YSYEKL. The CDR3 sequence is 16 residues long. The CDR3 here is CASSQEGRPSYNEQFF. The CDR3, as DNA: TGCGCCAGCAGCCAAGAAGGGAGACCCTCCTACAATGAGCAGTTCTTC.

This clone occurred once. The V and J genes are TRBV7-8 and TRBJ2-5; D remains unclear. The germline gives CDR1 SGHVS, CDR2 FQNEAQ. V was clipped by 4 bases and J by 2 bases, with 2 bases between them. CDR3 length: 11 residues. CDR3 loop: CASSSQETQYF. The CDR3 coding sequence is TGTGCCAGCAGCTCTCAAGAGACCCAGTACTTC.

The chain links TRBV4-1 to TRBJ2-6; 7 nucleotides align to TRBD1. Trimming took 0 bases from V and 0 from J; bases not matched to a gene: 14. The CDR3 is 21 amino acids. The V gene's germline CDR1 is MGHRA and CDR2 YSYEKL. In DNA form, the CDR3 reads TGCGCCAGCAGCCAAGAGGCTCTATGGGCAGGGGGTTACTCTGGGGCCAACGTCCTGACTTTC. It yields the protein CASSQEALWAGGYSGANVLTF.